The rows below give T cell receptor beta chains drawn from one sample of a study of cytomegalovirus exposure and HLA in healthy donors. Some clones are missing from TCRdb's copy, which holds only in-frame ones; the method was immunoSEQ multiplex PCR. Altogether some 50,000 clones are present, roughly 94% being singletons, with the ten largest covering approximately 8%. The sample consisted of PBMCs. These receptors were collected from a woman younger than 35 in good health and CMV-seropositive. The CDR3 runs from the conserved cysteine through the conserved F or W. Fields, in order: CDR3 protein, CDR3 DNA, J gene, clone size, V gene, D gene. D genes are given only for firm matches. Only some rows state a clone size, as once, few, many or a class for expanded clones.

CDR3: CASRITGGVSSYEQYF
DNA: TGTGCCAGCAGAATTACAGGGGGCGTGAGCTCCTACGAGCAGTACTTC
J: TRBJ2-7
size: -
V: TRBV7-2
D: TRBD1

CDR3: CAWSVEGRDAGELFF
DNA: TGTGCCTGGAGTGTTGAGGGGCGGGATGCCGGGGAGCTGTTTTTT
J: TRBJ2-2
size: once
V: TRBV30
D: -

CDR3: CASSGTILDNGYTF
DNA: TGTGCCAGCAGCGGTACCATACTCGATAATGGCTACACCTTC
J: TRBJ1-2
size: -
V: TRBV11-2
D: -

CDR3: CASSEPQVHSMNTEAFF
DNA: TGTGCCAGCAGTGAACCCCAGGTCCACTCCATGAACACTGAAGCTTTCTTT
J: TRBJ1-1
size: -
V: TRBV2
D: -

CDR3: CASSELTGTAYEQYF
DNA: TGTGCCAGCAGTGAACTTACCGGGACAGCTTACGAGCAGTACTTC
J: TRBJ2-7
size: few
V: TRBV6-1
D: TRBD1

CDR3: CASSQASGRGYEQYF
DNA: TGCGCCAGCAGCCAAGCTAGCGGGAGGGGGTACGAGCAGTACTTC
J: TRBJ2-7
size: -
V: TRBV4-1
D: TRBD2

CDR3: CASSQNSGRVGEQYF
DNA: TGTGCCAGCAGCCAAAATAGCGGGAGGGTCGGGGAGCAGTACTTC
J: TRBJ2-7
size: -
V: TRBV7-9
D: TRBD2

CDR3: CSVLTGGTSYEQYF
DNA: TGCAGCGTCCTGACAGGGGGTACGTCCTACGAGCAGTACTTC
J: TRBJ2-7
size: -
V: TRBV29-1
D: TRBD1

CDR3: CASSSLYSGNTIYF
DNA: TGTGCCAGCAGTTCGCTCTACTCTGGAAACACCATATATTTT
J: TRBJ1-3
size: -
V: TRBV2
D: -

CDR3: CASSQGLAARWEQYF
DNA: TGTGCCAGCAGCCAGGGACTAGCGGCGCGATGGGAGCAGTACTTC
J: TRBJ2-7
size: -
V: TRBV7-2
D: TRBD2

CDR3: CASSLFPGMNTEAFF
DNA: TGTGCCAGCAGTTTATTTCCAGGGATGAACACTGAAGCTTTCTTT
J: TRBJ1-1
size: -
V: TRBV27
D: -

CDR3: CASSLTSGTGDTQYF
DNA: TGTGCCAGCAGCTTGACTAGCGGGACGGGCGATACGCAGTATTTT
J: TRBJ2-3
size: -
V: TRBV11-2
D: TRBD2

CDR3: CASSLFLPGTGSSYEQYF
DNA: TGTGCCAGCAGCTTGTTCCTCCCCGGGACTGGGAGCTCCTACGAGCAGTACTTC
J: TRBJ2-7
size: -
V: TRBV5-5
D: -

CDR3: CASSLSRLGAYEQYF
DNA: TGTGCCAGCAGTTTATCACGACTAGGGGCCTACGAGCAGTACTTC
J: TRBJ2-7
size: -
V: TRBV27
D: -

CDR3: CASSQDGTSGYNEQFF
DNA: TGCGCCAGCAGCCAAGACGGGACTAGCGGGTACAATGAGCAGTTCTTC
J: TRBJ2-1
size: few
V: TRBV4-3
D: TRBD2

CDR3: CASSTGTSGADTQYF
DNA: TGTGCCAGCAGTACAGGGACTAGCGGGGCAGATACGCAGTATTTT
J: TRBJ2-3
size: -
V: TRBV28
D: TRBD2

CDR3: CASSSPDRVWDEQFF
DNA: TGTGCCAGCAGCTCGCCCGACAGGGTATGGGATGAGCAGTTCTTC
J: TRBJ2-1
size: -
V: TRBV5-6
D: TRBD1

CDR3: CASSPAGGADSPLHF
DNA: TGTGCCAGCAGTCCCGCAGGGGGCGCAGATTCACCCCTCCACTTT
J: TRBJ1-6
size: -
V: TRBV6-5
D: TRBD1

CDR3: CASSLVFSSYNEQFF
DNA: TGTGCCAGCAGCTTAGTATTTAGCTCCTACAATGAGCAGTTCTTC
J: TRBJ2-1
size: -
V: TRBV11-1
D: -

CDR3: CASSLSWTVSNQPQHF
DNA: TGTGCCAGCAGTCTATCTTGGACAGTTAGCAATCAGCCCCAGCATTTT
J: TRBJ1-5
size: -
V: TRBV27
D: -

CDR3: CASSFETSGRALGTQYF
DNA: TGCGCCAGCAGCTTCGAGACTAGCGGGAGGGCCCTCGGGACCCAGTACTTC
J: TRBJ2-5
size: -
V: TRBV5-1
D: TRBD2

CDR3: CASSLYPRRDTEAFF
DNA: TGTGCCAGCAGCCTCTATCCCCGACGGGACACTGAAGCTTTCTTT
J: TRBJ1-1
size: -
V: TRBV27
D: -

CDR3: CASSPRQVRDNSPLHF
DNA: TGTGCCAGCAGCCCAAGACAGGTTCGAGATAATTCACCCCTCCACTTT
J: TRBJ1-6
size: once
V: TRBV5-4
D: -

CDR3: CASLSGGPANEQFF
DNA: TGCGCCAGCTTATCGGGAGGGCCGGCGAATGAGCAGTTCTTC
J: TRBJ2-1
size: -
V: TRBV10-2
D: TRBD2

CDR3: CAISGTANTGELFF
DNA: TGTGCCATCAGCGGTACAGCGAACACCGGGGAGCTGTTTTTT
J: TRBJ2-2
size: -
V: TRBV10-3
D: -

CDR3: CASSFRDRDEQYF
DNA: TGTGCCAGCAGTTTCCGGGACAGGGACGAGCAGTACTTC
J: TRBJ2-7
size: -
V: TRBV28
D: TRBD1

CDR3: CASSVGQGLGTEAFF
DNA: TGTGCCAGCAGCGTAGGACAGGGATTAGGGACTGAAGCTTTCTTT
J: TRBJ1-1
size: few
V: TRBV9
D: TRBD1

CDR3: CASSVEAGGTDTQYF
DNA: TGTGCCAGCAGCGTAGAGGCGGGGGGCACAGATACGCAGTATTTT
J: TRBJ2-3
size: once
V: TRBV9
D: TRBD2

CDR3: CASSNLGSRGQYF
DNA: TGTGCCAGCAGTAACCTTGGGAGCCGTGGCCAGTACTTC
J: TRBJ2-5
size: -
V: TRBV28
D: -

CDR3: CASRDRGEKLFF
DNA: TGCGCCAGCAGGGATAGAGGTGAAAAACTGTTTTTT
J: TRBJ1-4
size: -
V: TRBV5-1
D: -

CDR3: CASSPMREAHNEQFF
DNA: TGTGCCAGCAGCCCCATGCGGGAGGCCCACAATGAGCAGTTCTTC
J: TRBJ2-1
size: -
V: TRBV7-9
D: TRBD2

CDR3: CASSSLQGTTRIAFF
DNA: TGTGCCAGCAGCTCCCTACAGGGAACGACGAGGATAGCTTTCTTT
J: TRBJ1-1
size: -
V: TRBV7-3
D: -

CDR3: CASSSRQGGGYTF
DNA: TGCGCCAGCAGCTCGAGACAGGGGGGAGGCTACACCTTC
J: TRBJ1-2
size: -
V: TRBV5-1
D: TRBD1

CDR3: CATSPRQQKNSPLHF
DNA: TGTGCCACCAGCCCCCGACAGCAAAAGAATTCACCCCTCCACTTT
J: TRBJ1-6
size: -
V: TRBV15
D: -

CDR3: CASSQARLADTGELFF
DNA: TGCGCCAGCAGCCAAGCGAGACTAGCAGACACCGGGGAGCTGTTTTTT
J: TRBJ2-2
size: -
V: TRBV4-3
D: TRBD2

CDR3: CASSEREGQPQHF
DNA: TGTGCCAGCAGTGAAAGGGAGGGCCAGCCCCAGCATTTT
J: TRBJ1-5
size: -
V: TRBV6-1
D: -

CDR3: CASSKDSNQPQHF
DNA: TGTGCCAGCAGCAAAGACTCCAATCAGCCCCAGCATTTT
J: TRBJ1-5
size: -
V: TRBV7-9
D: -

CDR3: CASSGLAGTEETQYF
DNA: TGTGCCAGCAGCGGCCTAGCGGGAACGGAAGAGACCCAGTACTTC
J: TRBJ2-5
size: -
V: TRBV6-1
D: TRBD2

CDR3: CAISESDRVASNYGYTF
DNA: TGTGCCATCAGTGAGTCAGACAGGGTAGCCTCTAACTATGGCTACACCTTC
J: TRBJ1-2
size: few
V: TRBV10-3
D: TRBD1

CDR3: CASSLGREANNEQFF
DNA: TGTGCCAGCAGCTTAGGGCGGGAGGCGAACAATGAGCAGTTCTTC
J: TRBJ2-1
size: -
V: TRBV7-3
D: TRBD2

CDR3: CASSLQGGPTEAFF
DNA: TGTGCCAGTAGTCTTCAGGGGGGCCCCACTGAAGCTTTCTTT
J: TRBJ1-1
size: -
V: TRBV19
D: TRBD1

CDR3: CASSLGLSGRATGELFF
DNA: TGTGCCAGCAGCTTAGGGTTGAGCGGGAGGGCCACCGGGGAGCTGTTTTTT
J: TRBJ2-2
size: -
V: TRBV11-2
D: TRBD2

CDR3: CASSAQGVGDYEQYF
DNA: TGTGCCAGCAGCGCACAGGGGGTTGGGGACTACGAGCAGTACTTC
J: TRBJ2-7
size: -
V: TRBV9
D: TRBD1

CDR3: CASSNGGSSYNEQFF
DNA: TGTGCCAGCAGCAATGGCGGCAGCTCCTACAATGAGCAGTTCTTC
J: TRBJ2-1
size: -
V: TRBV9
D: -

CDR3: CASSNSELSSGNTIYF
DNA: TGTGCCAGTAGTAATTCGGAGCTCAGCTCTGGAAACACCATATATTTT
J: TRBJ1-3
size: -
V: TRBV19
D: -

CDR3: CASSIGSPNTGELFF
DNA: TGTGCCAGTAGTATAGGTAGTCCGAACACCGGGGAGCTGTTTTTT
J: TRBJ2-2
size: -
V: TRBV19
D: -

CDR3: CAISESEGRVSPLHF
DNA: TGTGCCATCAGTGAGTCGGAGGGGAGGGTTTCACCCCTCCACTTT
J: TRBJ1-6
size: -
V: TRBV10-3
D: -

CDR3: CASSYGGDRKNEQFF
DNA: TGTGCCAGCAGCTATGGTGGGGACAGGAAAAATGAGCAGTTCTTC
J: TRBJ2-1
size: -
V: TRBV7-2
D: TRBD1

CDR3: CAWSGTGHTGELFF
DNA: TGTGCCTGGAGCGGGACAGGGCACACCGGGGAGCTGTTTTTT
J: TRBJ2-2
size: -
V: TRBV30
D: TRBD1

CDR3: CASSVGGGFSYNEQFF
DNA: TGTGCCAGCAGCGTAGGCGGCGGATTCTCCTACAATGAGCAGTTCTTC
J: TRBJ2-1
size: -
V: TRBV9
D: -

CDR3: CASRGQGERETQYF
DNA: TGCGCCAGCAGAGGACAGGGGGAGAGGGAGACCCAGTACTTC
J: TRBJ2-5
size: -
V: TRBV5-1
D: TRBD1

CDR3: CASIRPEVGEQFF
DNA: TGTGCCAGCATTAGACCCGAGGTCGGTGAGCAGTTCTTC
J: TRBJ2-1
size: -
V: TRBV6-1
D: -

CDR3: CASSELGSTGELFF
DNA: TGTGCCAGCAGTGAACTGGGGAGCACCGGGGAGCTGTTTTTT
J: TRBJ2-2
size: -
V: TRBV6-1
D: -

CDR3: CASSLRGAADTQYF
DNA: TGTGCCAGCAGTTTACGGGGGGCGGCAGATACGCAGTATTTT
J: TRBJ2-3
size: -
V: TRBV28
D: -

CDR3: CASSPPYGLAGGDYRDTQYF
DNA: TGTGCCAGCTCACCACCGTACGGGCTAGCGGGAGGGGATTATCGAGATACGCAGTATTTT
J: TRBJ2-3
size: once
V: TRBV18
D: TRBD2

CDR3: CASSLGLAGVDEQFF
DNA: TGCGCCAGCAGCTTGGGGCTAGCGGGAGTCGATGAGCAGTTCTTC
J: TRBJ2-1
size: -
V: TRBV5-1
D: TRBD2

CDR3: CASSLVEGNWAGNEQFF
DNA: TGTGCCAGCAGCTTGGTGGAGGGGAATTGGGCGGGGAATGAGCAGTTCTTC
J: TRBJ2-1
size: -
V: TRBV5-8
D: -

CDR3: CASRRTGLSEKLFF
DNA: TGTGCCAGCAGACGGACAGGACTAAGTGAAAAACTGTTTTTT
J: TRBJ1-4
size: -
V: TRBV6-5
D: TRBD1